The 3 T cell receptor beta chains listed next were all sequenced from one sample in a study of beta chain features in type 1 diabetes. Expressed TCRB transcripts were sequenced because the entire RNA isolate underwent reverse transcription. Profiling relied on immunoSEQ multiplex PCR, and the TCRdb table lists in-frame clones only, not all of them. Here the sample spans about 340,000 clones, roughly 14% being singletons. General study findings and limits: TCRB CDR3s were moderately but significantly shorter in Type 1 diabetes patients in all four CD4+ subsets.

These receptors have no known antigen. The specimen was naive CD4+ T cells from blood. These receptors were collected from a woman between 18 and 29 years old with type 1 diabetes.

This clone was picked up a small number of times. The V call is TRBV29-1, the J call TRBJ2-7, with D perhaps matching TRBD2 (6 bases). The CDR3 has 14 residues. The V gene's germline CDR1 is SQVTM and CDR2 ANQGSEA. Between the trimmed V and J ends, which lost 7 bases and 5 bases, there was a span of 21 bases. CDR3 DNA: TGCAGCGCCCAACCGGGAGATCCTAACGACGAGCAGTACTTC. Protein sequence: CSAQPGDPNDEQYF.

The chain combines TRBV19 with TRBJ2-5, with a tentative D call TRBD1 (5 bases). Looked up from germline, CDR1 is LNHDA and CDR2 is SQIVND (reference sequence). The CDR3 contains 15 residues. V lost 4 bases and J 4 bases, leaving 16 bases between the germline ends. CDR3 sequence reads: CASSSDPGIAETQYF. The CDR3 DNA reads TGTGCCAGTAGTAGCGACCCAGGGATCGCAGAGACCCAGTACTTC.

V and J are TRBV30 and TRBJ2-1, with 8 bases aligning to TRBD2. The CDR3 consists of 16 residues. Germline values: CDR1 GTSNPN, CDR2 SVGIG (reference sequence). V was pared by 4 bases and J by 7 bases, with 15 bases of the junction left unmatched. As DNA, the CDR3 is TGTGCCTGGAACCCCCGGGCGGTAGCGGGAAATAATGAGCAGTTCTTC. It is translated as CAWNPRAVAGNNEQFF.